Following are 4 T cell receptor beta chains from one sample sequenced in a study of T cells in Graves' hyperthyroidism and ophthalmopathy. Amplification of TCR beta CDR3 regions used RNA as the template. First-round RT-PCR targeting the TCR CDR3 was performed with the HTBI primer set. TCRdb redid the calling of the multiplex PCR reads with MiXCR, one entry per CDR3 protein. The sample lists about 340,000 distinct CDR3 sequences; roughly 20% were seen once. What was sequenced was blood. Source of these receptors: a woman in her forties or fifties with Graves' hyperthyroidism.

This clonotype has ten or more counts. The CDR3 here is CASKQGATTDTQYF. The CDR3 nucleotides read TGTGCCAGCAAACAGGGGGCGACCACAGATACGCAGTATTTT. The rearrangement joins TRBV6-1 to TRBJ2-3, with 9 bases aligning to TRBD1. Trimming at V came to 7 bases and at J to 2 bases, leaving 4 bases not matched to a gene. There are 14 residues in the CDR3. Germline CDR1 and CDR2: MNHNS and SASEGT.

The table lists this clonotype with a few counts. The chain uses TRBV6-1 and TRBJ2-3; the D is unclear. This CDR3 has 12 amino acids. The V end was cut by 7 bases, the J end by 2 bases, with 7 bases between. Germline V CDR1 and CDR2: MNHNS, SASEGT. CDR3 protein: CASTSNTDTQYF. CDR3 DNA sequence: TGTGCCAGCACTTCCAACACAGATACGCAGTATTTT.

There are many counts of this clonotype. CDR3 coding DNA: TGTGCCAGCAGCTTGGGGACAGGGCTTGGGCGGAATGAGCAGTTCTTC. It translates to CASSLGTGLGRNEQFF. The chain combines TRBV5-5 with TRBJ2-1; 8 bases align to TRBD1. Germline V lookup: CDR1 SGHKS, CDR2 YYEKEE (reference sequence). Trimming cost V 0 bases and J 7 bases; bases outside gene matches: 9. The CDR3 extends over 16 amino acids.

The J gene is TRBJ1-1, the V gene TRBV11-2, with 8 nucleotides matching TRBD1. CDR3 length: 15 amino acids. The germline V gene has CDR1 SGHAT and CDR2 FQNNGV. The V and J ends lost 4 bases and 11 bases, in that order; junction bases with no gene match: 15. CDR3 in DNA: TGTGCCAGCAGCTGGGGGCAGGGGGCGCGTATGGATGCTTTCTTT. It is translated as CASSWGQGARMDAFF. The full variable domain, its missing parts supplied by reference TRBV11-2 and TRBJ1-1, is EAGVAQSPRYKIIEKRQSVAFWCNPISGHATLYWYQQILGQGPKLLIQFQNNGVVDDSQLPKDRFSAERLKGVDSTLKIQPAKLEDSAVYLCASSWGQGARMDAFFGQGTRLTVV.